This record concerns one TCR beta chain sequence. Trimming pared 8 bases from V and 0 bases from J, leaving 13 bases between. The CDR3 is 14 residues long. CDR1 and CDR2 from the germline V gene are WSHSY and SAAADI. In the authors' methods: Reference gene primer amplification yielded estimated nucleated cell counts. Clones were sequenced by immunoSEQ multiplex PCR, and TCRdb holds only the in-frame ones, with some missing. That table gives V, J and clone size, and the DNA gave D and trimming. The sample lists 300,000 to 450,000 clones; less than 85% were seen once. This specimen belongs to a study of blood T cell repertoires in COVID-19.

The genes are TRBV10-2 and TRBJ1-2; D not resolved. This sequence was found in a young woman with acute or convalescent COVID-19. The sequenced sample was peripheral blood. CDR3 DNA: TGCGCCAGCGGCGGGGTTGAAGCTAACTATGGCTACACCTTC. This translates into CASGGVEANYGYTF.